The TCR beta chain under discussion was sequenced for a study of T cell repertoires in cytomegalovirus infection. Across the whole study: Based on public TCR beta signatures, there were indications of CMV infection and of a matching HLA type.

This clonotype was seen many times. Its antigen is unidentified. V was shortened by 4 bases and J by 9 bases, with 7 bases between the two germline ends. The CDR3 loop spans 11 amino acids. Germline CDR1 SGHTA, CDR2 FQGNSA. Each CDR3 protein gets one entry after TCRdb re-called the reads with MiXCR. This table holds a few hundred thousand distinct CDR3 sequences, roughly an eighth found once. Study outcomes and limitations: The ex vivo response showed dominance by HLA-C-restricted CMV-specific TCR beta clonotypes. Of the TCR beta families, the public ones yielded a cumulative frequency that identified carriers of CMV plus the relevant HLA.

The chain carries TRBV7-2 and TRBJ1-5; no clear D. Specimen: PBMCs. This TCR came from a human donor in good health (CMV status not recorded). Some clones in this sample may be carry-over from other donors' samples. Here the CDR3 DNA reads TGTGCCAGCAGCTCCCGCGGGCCCCAGCATTTT. It yields the protein CASSSRGPQHF.